One sample yielded the 16 T cell receptor beta chains listed below, sequenced in a study of T-cell reconstitution after alpha-beta-depleted transplantation in children. The TCRbeta library incorporated unique molecular identifiers. Each CDR3 protein gets one entry after TCRdb re-called the PCR reads with MiXCR. The sample yields approximately 640,000 distinct CDR3 sequences, approximately 16% seen once. This sample comprised PBMCs from the stem cell graft donor, obtained from the stem cell graft. All receptors derive from a human donor who donated a stem cell graft to a child with acute myeloid leukemia.

The chain carries TRBV14 and TRBJ1-6; D unclear. V gave up 1 base and J gave up 11 bases, with 12 bases separating them. The CDR3 contains 14 residues. Germline V gives CDR1 SGHDN, CDR2 FVKESK. CDR3 region: CASSQVSDAAPLHF. The CDR3 DNA is TGTGCCAGCAGCCAAGTCAGTGACGCGGCACCCCTCCACTTT.

This clonotype was seen more than once but under ten times. This chain uses TRBV5-1 with TRBJ2-7, with D maybe TRBD2 (6 bases). Germline assignment: CDR1 SGHRS and CDR2 YFSETQ. V was shortened by 3 bases and J by 2 bases, with 12 bases between the two germline ends. This CDR3 is 14 amino acids long. The CDR3 bases are TGCGCCAGCAGCTCGGGACTCCTGACCTACGAGCAGTACTTC. This sequence encodes CASSSGLLTYEQYF.

This clonotype was detected a few times. The genes are TRBV25-1 and TRBJ2-2, with D possibly TRBD2 on 7 matching bases. Trimming pared 1 base from V and 0 bases from J, leaving 12 bases between. This CDR3 is 17 amino acids long. Germline lookup yields CDR1 MGHDK and CDR2 SYGVNS. CDR3 in DNA: TGTGCCAGCAGTGAATGGGGGGGGCGATCGAACACCGGGGAGCTGTTTTTT. The encoded protein is CASSEWGGRSNTGELFF.

The chain carries TRBV4-1 and TRBJ2-1; no definite D call. Germline V gene sequence: CDR1 MGHRA, CDR2 YSYEKL. Trimming took 1 base from V and 2 from J, leaving 15 bases between them. CDR3 length equals 17 residues. DNA for the CDR3: TGCGCCAGCAGCCAAGGGATAGACATGAGCCCCTACAATGAGCAGTTCTTC. It specifies CASSQGIDMSPYNEQFF.

This chain links TRBV12-3 or TRBV12-4 with TRBJ1-2; D might be TRBD1 (5 bases). V was shortened by 3 bases and J by 4 bases, with 24 bases between the two germline ends. The CDR3 is 18 residues long. CDR3 sequence reads: CASSFQGQPPLEVYGYTF. The DNA of the CDR3 is TGTGCCAGCAGTTTTCAGGGTCAGCCACCGCTGGAGGTCTATGGCTACACCTTC.

This clonotype appeared a few times. The chain carries TRBV2 and TRBJ1-5; weak D call: TRBD1 (5 bases). Germline CDR1 SNHLY, CDR2 FYNNEI. The CDR3 is made up of 13 amino acids. The V end lost 4 bases, the J end lost 3 bases, and 7 bases lay between the germline ends. This CDR3 reads CASSGQTNQPQHF. CDR3 DNA: TGTGCCAGCAGTGGACAGACCAATCAGCCCCAGCATTTT. Looking up the rest from reference TRBV2 and TRBJ1-5 gives the full variable domain: EPEVTQTPSHQVTQMGQEVILRCVPISNHLYFYWYRQILGQKVEFLVSFYNNEISEKSEIFDDQFSVERPDGSNFTLKIRSTKLEDSAMYFCASSGQTNQPQHFGDGTRLSIL.

This clonotype appeared a few times. The J gene is TRBJ1-6, the V gene TRBV21-1; TRBD1 is taken as the D call from the table, unchecked against the DNA. TRBV21-1 is marked as a pseudogene. The CDR3 loop spans 16 amino acids. CDR3 DNA sequence: TGTGCCAGCAGCACACCTCTCGGGACCGGTAATTCACCCCTCCACTTT. Translation gives CASSTPLGTGNSPLHF.

The V call is TRBV7-2, the J call TRBJ2-2; tentatively, D is TRBD2 (6 bases). From germline, CDR1 is SGHTA and CDR2 FQGNSA. The V end was cut by 5 bases, the J end by 7 bases, with 17 bases between. The CDR3 is 15 residues long. As DNA, the CDR3 is TGTGCCAGCAGCCCCGACCGAACGGGACTCGGGGAGCTGTTTTTT. This gives the protein CASSPDRTGLGELFF. Together with reference TRBV7-2 and TRBJ2-2, the CDR3 gives the full variable domain: GAGVSQSPSNKVTEKGKDVELRCDPISGHTALYWYRQSLGQGLEFLIYFQGNSAPDKSGLPSDRFSAERTGGSVSTLTIQRTQQEDSAVYLCASSPDRTGLGELFFGEGSRLTVL.

The chain combines TRBV20-1 with TRBJ1-2; no clear D gene. The CDR3 has 14 residues. Trimming removed 6 bases from V and 2 bases from J, with 16 bases in between. CDR1 and CDR2 (germline): DFQATT, SNEGSKA (reference sequence). This CDR3 is CSAHSTPENYGYTF. CDR3 nucleotides: TGCAGTGCCCATTCAACTCCGGAGAACTATGGCTACACCTTC.

The sample holds many counts of this clonotype. The chain uses TRBV5-1 and TRBJ1-1, with D possibly being TRBD1 (5 bases). There are 14 residues in the CDR3. Trimming removed 4 bases from V and 3 bases from J, with 13 bases in between. Germline CDR1 and CDR2: SGHRS and YFSETQ. CDR3 sequence: CASSVRVGDTEAFF. The CDR3 DNA is TGCGCCAGCAGCGTTCGGGTGGGGGACACTGAAGCTTTCTTT.

This clonotype showed up just a few times. The chain has TRBV12-3 or TRBV12-4 and TRBJ2-7, with TRBD1 identical over 10 bases. There are 17 residues in the CDR3. With V trimmed by 0 bases and J by 0 bases, 5 bases remained unmatched. The chain's CDR3 is CASSLAVGQGSSYEQYF. CDR3 bases: TGTGCCAGCAGTTTAGCGGTGGGACAGGGGAGCTCCTACGAGCAGTACTTC.

Details on this clonotype: This may be a read error, as it is one base from a much larger clone. The chain is built from TRBV29-1 and TRBJ1-2; D is undetermined. CDR3 length: 12 amino acids. CDR1 SQVTM and CDR2 ANQGSEA come from the germline V gene. The CDR3 nucleotides read TGCAGCGTTGAAGACACAAGCACTGGCTACTCCTTC. Its translation: CSVEDTSTGYSF.

This clonotype was detected only a few times. The gene calls are TRBV5-4 and TRBJ2-3, with D hard to call. The germline V gene has CDR1 SGHNT and CDR2 YYREEE (reference sequence). This CDR3 has 15 residues. V was cut by 1 base and J by 1 base, with 10 bases left in between. The CDR3 DNA reads TGTGCCAGCAGCTTGTGGATTGGGGGCACAGATACGCAGTATTTT. Residues: CASSLWIGGTDTQYF.

This clonotype was seen repeatedly, ten times or more. V is TRBV20-1 and J is TRBJ2-3; weak D call: TRBD2 (5 bases). Germline assignment: CDR1 DFQATT and CDR2 SNEGSKA (reference sequence). The germline V and J ends were trimmed by 6 bases and 0 bases, with 10 bases remaining between them. The CDR3 has 13 residues. The CDR3 protein is CSAAAPSTDTQYF. In nucleotides, the CDR3 is TGCAGTGCAGCGGCCCCTAGCACAGATACGCAGTATTTT.

This clonotype has at least ten counts. The genes are TRBV7-2 and TRBJ1-5; TRBD1 agrees at 9 bases. The CDR3 covers 15 residues. Trimming took 4 bases from V and 5 from J; bases not matched to a gene: 6. Germline V gene lookup returns CDR1 SGHTA and CDR2 FQGNSA. The CDR3 sequence is CASSWLGTGYQPQHF. The CDR3 bases are TGTGCCAGCAGCTGGCTAGGGACAGGGTATCAGCCCCAGCATTTT.

The sample holds one count of this clonotype. The J gene is TRBJ2-2, the V gene TRBV4-3, with D possibly being TRBD2 (5 bases). Trimming stripped 4 bases from V and 5 bases from J, with 26 bases between. In germline, CDR1 is LGHNA, CDR2 YSLEER. The CDR3 length is 19 residues. The CDR3 DNA is TGCGCCAGCAGCCGAACACTAGTGAAGATAACCACGGGGACCGGGGAGCTGTTTTTT. As protein: CASSRTLVKITTGTGELFF.